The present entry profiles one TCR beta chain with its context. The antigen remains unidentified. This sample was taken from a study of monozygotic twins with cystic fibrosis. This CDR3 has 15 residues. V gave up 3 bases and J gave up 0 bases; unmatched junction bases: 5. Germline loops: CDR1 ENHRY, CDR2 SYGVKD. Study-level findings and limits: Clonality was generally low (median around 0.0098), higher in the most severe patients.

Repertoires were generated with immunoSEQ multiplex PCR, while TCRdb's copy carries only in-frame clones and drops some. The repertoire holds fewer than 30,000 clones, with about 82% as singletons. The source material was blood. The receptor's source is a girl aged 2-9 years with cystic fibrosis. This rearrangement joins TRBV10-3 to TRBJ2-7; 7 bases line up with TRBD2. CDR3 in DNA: TGTGCCATCAGTGAATGGCGGGAGACCTCCTACGAGCAGTACTTC. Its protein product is CAISEWRETSYEQYF.